This T cell receptor (beta chain) appears in the sequencing data of a study of shared clonotypes between healthy human individuals. In the study overall: The study used three CD4 naive, three CD4 memory, two CD8 naive and one CD8 memory plate per donor. Study outcomes and limitations: In the sorted subsets, rarefaction showed sequencing was incomplete despite large depth. Between a few donors, naive CD4 clonotypes were shared at a level of about 5%. A limitation of the genetic and exposure-history diversity represented arose from few donors.

Naive CD8 cells lacked CD45RO and underwent positive selection for CCR7, leaving out terminally differentiated effector memory CD45RA+ cells. Libraries were prepared by immunoSEQ multiplex PCR; TCRdb keeps only in-frame clonotypes and omits some of them. The sample has millions of clones; approximately 94% are singletons. This CDR3 has 16 residues. Germline lookup yields CDR1 SGHRS and CDR2 YFSETQ. Trimming at V came to 3 bases and at J to 0 bases, leaving 5 bases not matched to a gene. Of note for this clone: Its target is unknown.

This chain links TRBV5-1 with TRBJ1-3; 8 nucleotides line up with TRBD1. The material sequenced was naive CD8+ T cells from PBMCs. The clonotype comes from a man younger than 30 in good health. Some clones in this sample may be carry-over from other donors' samples. The CDR3 reads CASSSGQGLSGNTIYF. The CDR3 DNA reads TGCGCCAGCAGCTCAGGACAGGGCCTCTCTGGAAACACCATATATTTT. The whole variable domain, remainder taken from reference TRBV5-1 and TRBJ1-3, is KAGVTQTPRYLIKTRGQQVTLSCSPISGHRSVSWYQQTPGQGLQFLFEYFSETQRNKGNFPGRFSGRQFSNSRSEMNVSTLELGDSALYLCASSSGQGLSGNTIYFGEGSWLTVV.